This T cell receptor beta chain appears in the sequencing data of a study of somatic mutations in cytotoxic T cells in rheumatoid arthritis. Comment on this clone: Its cognate antigen is unknown.

The study's findings and limits: A largest CD8+ clone above 20% of CD8+ cells occurred in about an eighth of the roughly 65 patients. For rheumatoid arthritis patients, CD8+ clonality increased with age, whereas it did not in healthy controls.

Sequencing was performed with immunoSEQ multiplex PCR; in TCRdb, only in-frame clones are kept and a portion is missing. This table holds thousands of clones, 70% found once. The germline V and J ends were trimmed by 4 bases and 7 bases, with 5 bases remaining between them. The V gene's germline CDR1 is MRHNA and CDR2 SNTAGT. The CDR3 is made up of 11 amino acids. The chain is built from TRBV6-4 and TRBJ2-1; D gene ambiguous. The material sequenced was CD8+ T cells sorted from blood. The sequence came from a man in his forties in good health. The CDR3 nucleotides are TGTGCCAGCAGTGTGGGAAATGAGCAGTTCTTC. It codes for CASSVGNEQFF.